A selection of T cell receptor beta chains follows, all from one sample in a study of cytomegalovirus exposure and HLA in healthy donors. Assay: immunoSEQ multiplex PCR; the TCRdb copy retains only in-frame clones and omits some. The table shows under 150,000 clones, with approximately 86% occurring only once. Sequenced sample: PBMCs. These receptors came from a young man in good health and CMV-seropositive. Both conserved end residues are part of each CDR3. D genes are given only for firm matches. Clone size appears in some rows only: once, few, many, or a class for an expanded clone.

cdr3_aa cdr3_nt v_call clone_size j_call d_call
CASSSVVGTGYNEQFF TGTGCCAGCAGCTCCGTGGTGGGGACAGGGTACAATGAGCAGTTCTTC TRBV7-2 - TRBJ2-1 TRBD1
CASSLVFQHTGELFF TGTGCCAGCAGCCTAGTTTTTCAGCACACCGGGGAGCTGTTTTTT TRBV6-5 - TRBJ2-2 -
CAWSQVWPYNSPLHF TGTGCCTGGAGCCAGGTGTGGCCCTATAATTCACCCCTCCACTTT TRBV30 - TRBJ1-6 -
CASSQELGSGGYTF TGCGCCAGCAGCCAAGAGTTGGGCAGCGGAGGCTACACCTTC TRBV4-1 - TRBJ1-2 -
CASSSPGERASYEQYF TGTGCCAGCAGCTCCCCTGGGGAGCGGGCCTCCTACGAGCAGTACTTC TRBV7-9 - TRBJ2-7 -
CASSQDGQFNQPQHF TGTGCCAGCAGCCAAGACGGACAGTTTAATCAGCCCCAGCATTTT TRBV6-6 - TRBJ1-5 -
CASSLEGSADEQFF TGTGCCAGCAGCTTAGAAGGCAGCGCCGATGAGCAGTTCTTC TRBV7-3 - TRBJ2-1 -
CAISETRLAGGPGADTQYF TGTGCCATCAGTGAGACCCGACTAGCGGGGGGCCCCGGGGCAGATACGCAGTATTTT TRBV10-3 - TRBJ2-3 TRBD2
CASSITSGRNEQFF TGTGCCAGCAGTATTACTAGCGGGAGGAATGAGCAGTTCTTC TRBV25-1 - TRBJ2-1 TRBD2
CASSLANTGELFF TGTGCCAGCAGTCTCGCGAACACCGGGGAGCTGTTTTTT TRBV5-6 once TRBJ2-2 -
CASSDSQTSGINEQFF TGTGCCAGCAGTGACTCTCAGACTAGCGGGATCAATGAGCAGTTCTTC TRBV6-4 many TRBJ2-1 TRBD2
CASSIGGKGHGYTF TGTGCCAGTAGTATAGGTGGAAAGGGGCATGGCTACACCTTC TRBV19 once TRBJ1-2 -
CASSRGTDSYNEQFF TGTGCCAGCAGCCGAGGGACAGACTCCTACAATGAGCAGTTCTTC TRBV7-3 - TRBJ2-1 TRBD1
CASSQGRRGGRETQYF TGTGCCAGCAGCCAAGGGCGTCGCGGGGGGCGAGAGACCCAGTACTTC TRBV14 - TRBJ2-5 TRBD2
CASKWDYTGELFF TGTGCCAGTAAGTGGGACTACACCGGGGAGCTGTTTTTT TRBV19 - TRBJ2-2 -